Presented here are 5 T cell receptor beta chains from one specimen sequenced in a study of cytomegalovirus exposure and HLA in healthy donors. Amplification used 60 Vbeta primers and 13 Jbeta primers. Profiling relied on immunoSEQ multiplex PCR, and the TCRdb table lists in-frame clones only, not all of them. The profile shows under 200,000 clones, approximately 88% of them singletons. The specimen was PBMCs. Every receptor here comes from a boy between 2 and 10 years old in good health and CMV-seronegative.

This chain links TRBV7-8 with TRBJ2-1; weak D call: TRBD2 (6 bases). The germline V and J ends were trimmed by 4 bases and 5 bases, with 9 bases remaining between them. From germline, CDR1 is SGHVS and CDR2 FQNEAQ. CDR3 length equals 13 residues. In DNA form, the CDR3 reads TGTGCCAGCAGCTCGGGACTCGACAATGAGCAGTTCTTC. It is translated as CASSSGLDNEQFF. The whole variable domain, remainder taken from reference TRBV7-8 and TRBJ2-1, is GAGVSQSPRYKVAKRGQDVALRCDPISGHVSLFWYQQALGQGPEFLTYFQNEAQLDKSGLPSDRFFAERPEGSVSTLKIQRTQQEDSAVYLCASSSGLDNEQFFGPGTRLTVL.

This chain connects TRBV19 to TRBJ1-2, with 9 bases that match TRBD1. V lost 4 bases and J lost 4; bases outside the gene matches: 1. Germline lookup yields CDR1 LNHDA and CDR2 SQIVND (reference sequence). This CDR3 comprises 13 residues. The CDR3 spells CASSTDRGYGYTF. As DNA, the CDR3 is TGTGCCAGTAGTACGGACAGGGGCTATGGCTACACCTTC. Full variable domain (outside the CDR3, taken from reference TRBV19 and TRBJ1-2): DGGITQSPKYLFRKEGQNVTLSCEQNLNHDAMYWYRQDPGQGLRLIYYSQIVNDFQKGDIAEGYSVSREKKESFPLTVTSAQKNPTAFYLCASSTDRGYGYTFGSGTRLTVV.

V is TRBV27 and J is TRBJ1-5; D perhaps matches TRBD1 (6 bases). The V gene's germline CDR1 is MNHEY and CDR2 SMNVEV (reference sequence). The CDR3 totals 15 residues. V lost 5 bases and J lost 3, with 14 bases in between. CDR3 amino acids: CASSRQGQPNQPQHF. The CDR3 region has the DNA TGTGCCAGCAGTCGGCAAGGACAGCCCAATCAGCCCCAGCATTTT.

The rearrangement links TRBV6-4 to TRBJ1-2; D remains ambiguous. Germline V gene sequence: CDR1 MRHNA, CDR2 SNTAGT. V lost 0 bases and J lost 7, with 12 bases in between. The CDR3 is made up of 14 amino acids. CDR3: CASSDSMRGSGYTF. The DNA for the CDR3 is TGTGCCAGCAGTGACTCGATGCGGGGTAGTGGCTACACCTTC.

In nucleotides, the CDR3 is TGTGCCAGCAGCTCTTGGACTAGCGGGGCGAACACCGGGGAGCTGTTTTTT. Translating it yields CASSSWTSGANTGELFF. The J gene is TRBJ2-2, the V gene TRBV11-2; TRBD2 matches 12 bases. Germline CDR1 is SGHAT and CDR2 is FQNNGV. The CDR3 loop spans 17 amino acids. The V segment lost 4 bases and the J segment 0 bases; nucleotides outside the gene matches: 3. The full variable domain, in which reference TRBV11-2 and TRBJ2-2 provide the parts outside the CDR3, is EAGVAQSPRYKIIEKRQSVAFWCNPISGHATLYWYQQILGQGPKLLIQFQNNGVVDDSQLPKDRFSAERLKGVDSTLKIQPAKLEDSAVYLCASSSWTSGANTGELFFGEGSRLTVL.